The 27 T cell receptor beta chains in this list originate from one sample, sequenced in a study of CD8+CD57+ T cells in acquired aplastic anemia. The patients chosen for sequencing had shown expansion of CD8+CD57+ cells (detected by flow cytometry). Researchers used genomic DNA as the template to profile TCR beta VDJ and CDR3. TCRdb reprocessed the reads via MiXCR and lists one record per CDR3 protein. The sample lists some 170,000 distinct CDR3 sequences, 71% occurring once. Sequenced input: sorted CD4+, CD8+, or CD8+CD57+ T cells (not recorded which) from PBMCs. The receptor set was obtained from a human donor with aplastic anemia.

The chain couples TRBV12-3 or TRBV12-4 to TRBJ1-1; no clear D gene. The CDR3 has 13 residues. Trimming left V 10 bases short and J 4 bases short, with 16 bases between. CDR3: CATQIAGATEAFF. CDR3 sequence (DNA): TGTGCCACCCAGATTGCAGGAGCCACTGAAGCTTTCTTT.

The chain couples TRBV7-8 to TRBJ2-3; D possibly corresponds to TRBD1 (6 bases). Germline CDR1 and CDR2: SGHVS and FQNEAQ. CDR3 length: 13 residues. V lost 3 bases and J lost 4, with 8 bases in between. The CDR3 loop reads CASSFSGADTQYF. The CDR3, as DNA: TGTGCCAGCAGCTTCTCAGGGGCAGATACGCAGTATTTT.

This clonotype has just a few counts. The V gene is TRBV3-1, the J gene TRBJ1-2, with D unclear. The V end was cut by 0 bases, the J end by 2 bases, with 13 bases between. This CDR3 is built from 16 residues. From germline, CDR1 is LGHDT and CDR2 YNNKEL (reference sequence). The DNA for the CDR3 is TGTGCCAGCAGCCAAGATCGTGGAACAGTCAACTATGGCTACACCTTC. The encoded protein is CASSQDRGTVNYGYTF.

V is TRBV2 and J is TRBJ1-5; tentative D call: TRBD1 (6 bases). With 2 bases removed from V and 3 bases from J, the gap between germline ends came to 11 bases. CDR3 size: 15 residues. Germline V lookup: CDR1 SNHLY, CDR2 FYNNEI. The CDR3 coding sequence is TGTGCCAGCAGTGAACTGGACAGTCTCAATCAGCCCCAGCATTTT. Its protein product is CASSELDSLNQPQHF.

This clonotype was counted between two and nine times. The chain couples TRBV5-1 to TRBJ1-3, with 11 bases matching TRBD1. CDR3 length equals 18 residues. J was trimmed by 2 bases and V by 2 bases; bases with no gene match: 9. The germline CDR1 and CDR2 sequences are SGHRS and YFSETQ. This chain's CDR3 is CASSFPQDRGPTGNTIYF. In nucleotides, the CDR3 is TGCGCCAGCAGCTTTCCCCAGGACAGGGGGCCAACTGGAAACACCATATATTTT.

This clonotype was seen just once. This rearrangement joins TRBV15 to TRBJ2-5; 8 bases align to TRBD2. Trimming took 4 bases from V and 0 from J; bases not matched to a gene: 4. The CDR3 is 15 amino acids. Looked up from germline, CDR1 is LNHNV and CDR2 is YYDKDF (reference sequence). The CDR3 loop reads CATSMAGGYQETQYF. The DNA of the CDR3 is TGTGCCACCAGCATGGCGGGGGGCTACCAAGAGACCCAGTACTTC.

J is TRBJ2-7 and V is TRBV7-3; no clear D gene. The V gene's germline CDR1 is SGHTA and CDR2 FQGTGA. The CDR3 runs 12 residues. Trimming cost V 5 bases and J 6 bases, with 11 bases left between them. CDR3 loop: CASSHYQREQYF. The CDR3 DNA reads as TGTGCCAGCAGCCATTATCAACGCGAGCAGTACTTC.

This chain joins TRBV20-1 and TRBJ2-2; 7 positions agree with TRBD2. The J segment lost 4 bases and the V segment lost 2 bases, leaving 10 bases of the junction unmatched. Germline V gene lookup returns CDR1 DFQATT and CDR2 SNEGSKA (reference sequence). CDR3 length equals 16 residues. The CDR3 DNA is TGCAGTGCTAGACCCCTGACTGGCGGGGGCACCGGGGAGCTGTTTTTT. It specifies CSARPLTGGGTGELFF.

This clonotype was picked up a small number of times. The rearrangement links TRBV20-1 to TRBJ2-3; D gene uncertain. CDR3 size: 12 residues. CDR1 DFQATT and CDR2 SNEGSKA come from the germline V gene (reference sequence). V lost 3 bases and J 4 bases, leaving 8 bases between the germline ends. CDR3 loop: CSASGRPDTQYF. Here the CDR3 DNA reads TGCAGTGCTAGTGGTCGTCCAGATACGCAGTATTTT.

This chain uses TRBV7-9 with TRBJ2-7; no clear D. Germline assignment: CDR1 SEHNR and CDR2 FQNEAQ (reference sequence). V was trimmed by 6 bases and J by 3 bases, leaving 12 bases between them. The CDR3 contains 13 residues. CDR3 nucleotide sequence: TGTGCCAGCAGTTTCACGGACCACTACGAGCAGTACTTC. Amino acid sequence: CASSFTDHYEQYF.

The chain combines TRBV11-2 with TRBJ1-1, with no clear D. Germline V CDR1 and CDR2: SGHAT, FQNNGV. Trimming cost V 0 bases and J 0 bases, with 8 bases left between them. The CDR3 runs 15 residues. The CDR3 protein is CASSLESDMNTEAFF. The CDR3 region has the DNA TGTGCCAGCAGCTTAGAAAGTGATATGAACACTGAAGCTTTCTTT.

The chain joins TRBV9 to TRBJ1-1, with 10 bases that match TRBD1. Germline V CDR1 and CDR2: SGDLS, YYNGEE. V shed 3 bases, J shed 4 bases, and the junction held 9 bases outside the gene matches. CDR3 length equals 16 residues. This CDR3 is CASSERDRGSSTEAFF. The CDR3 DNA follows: TGTGCCAGCAGCGAGCGGGACAGGGGCTCGAGCACTGAAGCTTTCTTT. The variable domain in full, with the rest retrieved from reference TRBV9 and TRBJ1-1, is DSGVTQTPKHLITATGQRVTLRCSPRSGDLSVYWYQQSLDQGLQFLIQYYNGEERAKGNILERFSAQQFPDLHSELNLSSLELGDSALYFCASSERDRGSSTEAFFGQGTRLTVV.

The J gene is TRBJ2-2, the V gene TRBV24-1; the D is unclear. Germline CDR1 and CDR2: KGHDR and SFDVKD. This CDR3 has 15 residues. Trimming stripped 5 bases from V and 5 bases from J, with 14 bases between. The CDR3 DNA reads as TGTGCCACCAGTGCTGGGGTAGTGGGGACCGGGGAGCTGTTTTTT. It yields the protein CATSAGVVGTGELFF.

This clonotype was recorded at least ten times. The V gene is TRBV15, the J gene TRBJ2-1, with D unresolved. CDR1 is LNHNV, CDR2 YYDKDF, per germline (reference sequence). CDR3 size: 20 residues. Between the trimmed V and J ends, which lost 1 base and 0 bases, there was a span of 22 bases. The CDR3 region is CATSRALLTASHSSYNEQFF. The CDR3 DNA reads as TGTGCCACCAGCAGAGCTCTATTAACTGCATCCCACAGCTCCTACAATGAGCAGTTCTTC.

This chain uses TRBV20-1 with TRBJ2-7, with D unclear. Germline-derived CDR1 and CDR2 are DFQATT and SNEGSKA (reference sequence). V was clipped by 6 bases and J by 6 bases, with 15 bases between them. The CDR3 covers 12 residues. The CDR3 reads CSAAVQEREQYF. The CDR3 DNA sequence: TGCAGTGCCGCGGTACAAGAGCGCGAGCAGTACTTC.

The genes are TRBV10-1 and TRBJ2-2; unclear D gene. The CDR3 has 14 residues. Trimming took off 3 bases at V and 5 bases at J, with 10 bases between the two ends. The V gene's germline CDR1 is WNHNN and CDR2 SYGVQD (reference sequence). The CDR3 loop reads CASSDRWGTGELFF. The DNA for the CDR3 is TGCGCCAGCAGTGACCGGTGGGGTACCGGGGAGCTGTTTTTT.

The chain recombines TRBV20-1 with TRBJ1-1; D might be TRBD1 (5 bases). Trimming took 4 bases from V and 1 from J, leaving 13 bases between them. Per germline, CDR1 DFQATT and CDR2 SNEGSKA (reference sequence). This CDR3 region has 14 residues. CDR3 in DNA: TGCAGTGCTACGGGGCGGCCTACGAACACTGAAGCTTTCTTT. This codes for CSATGRPTNTEAFF.

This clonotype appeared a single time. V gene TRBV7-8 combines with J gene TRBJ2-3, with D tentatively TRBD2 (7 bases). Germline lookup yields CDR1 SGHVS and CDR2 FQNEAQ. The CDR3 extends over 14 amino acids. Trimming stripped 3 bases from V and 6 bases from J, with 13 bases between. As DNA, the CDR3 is TGTGCCAGCAGCTTGTCGGGGGGCTGGGATACGCAGTATTTT. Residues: CASSLSGGWDTQYF. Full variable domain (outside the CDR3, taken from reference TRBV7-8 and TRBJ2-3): GAGVSQSPRYKVAKRGQDVALRCDPISGHVSLFWYQQALGQGPEFLTYFQNEAQLDKSGLPSDRFFAERPEGSVSTLKIQRTQQEDSAVYLCASSLSGGWDTQYFGPGTRLTVL.

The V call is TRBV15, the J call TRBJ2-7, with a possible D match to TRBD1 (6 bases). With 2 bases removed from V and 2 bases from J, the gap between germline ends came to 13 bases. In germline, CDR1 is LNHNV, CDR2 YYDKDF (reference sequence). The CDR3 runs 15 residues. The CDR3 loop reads CATSRTGTPAYEQYF. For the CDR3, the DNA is TGTGCCACCAGCAGAACCGGGACACCCGCCTACGAGCAGTACTTC.

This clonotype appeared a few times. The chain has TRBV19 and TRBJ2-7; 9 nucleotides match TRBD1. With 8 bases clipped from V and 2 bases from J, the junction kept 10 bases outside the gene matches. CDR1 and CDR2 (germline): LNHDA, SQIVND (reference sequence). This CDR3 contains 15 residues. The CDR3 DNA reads TGTGCCAGTCTCCCGGGACAGGGATACGCCTACGAGCAGTACTTC. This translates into CASLPGQGYAYEQYF.

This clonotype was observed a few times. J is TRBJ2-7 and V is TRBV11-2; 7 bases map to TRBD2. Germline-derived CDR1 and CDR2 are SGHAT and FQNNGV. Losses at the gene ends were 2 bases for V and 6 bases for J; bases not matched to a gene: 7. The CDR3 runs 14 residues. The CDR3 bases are TGTGCCAGCAGCTTACAGGCTAGCGGTGCCGAGCAGTACTTC. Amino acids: CASSLQASGAEQYF.

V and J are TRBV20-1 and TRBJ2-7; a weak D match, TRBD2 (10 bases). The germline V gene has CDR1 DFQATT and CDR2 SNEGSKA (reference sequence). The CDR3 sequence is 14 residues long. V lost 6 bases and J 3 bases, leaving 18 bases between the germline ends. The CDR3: CSATSGTGYYEQYF. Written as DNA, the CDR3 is TGCAGTGCAACTAGCGGGACAGGGTACTACGAGCAGTACTTC.

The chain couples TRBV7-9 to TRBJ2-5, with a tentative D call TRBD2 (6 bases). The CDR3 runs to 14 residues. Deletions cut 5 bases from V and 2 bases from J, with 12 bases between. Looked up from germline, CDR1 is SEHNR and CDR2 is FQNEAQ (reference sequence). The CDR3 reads CASSLISGQETQYF. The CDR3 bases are TGTGCCAGCAGCCTAATTAGCGGACAAGAGACCCAGTACTTC.

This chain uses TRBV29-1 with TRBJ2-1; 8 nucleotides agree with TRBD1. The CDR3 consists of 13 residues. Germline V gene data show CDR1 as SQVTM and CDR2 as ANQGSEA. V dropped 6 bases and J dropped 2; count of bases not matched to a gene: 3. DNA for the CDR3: TGCAGCGTGGAGACAGGGGCCTACAATGAGCAGTTCTTC. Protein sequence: CSVETGAYNEQFF.

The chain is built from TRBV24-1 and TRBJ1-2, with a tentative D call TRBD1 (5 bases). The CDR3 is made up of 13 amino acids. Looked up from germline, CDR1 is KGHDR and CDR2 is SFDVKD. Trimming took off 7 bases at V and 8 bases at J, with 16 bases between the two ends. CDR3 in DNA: TGTGCCACCAGCACGCGAGTTGGGGGAGGCTACACCTTC. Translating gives CATSTRVGGGYTF.

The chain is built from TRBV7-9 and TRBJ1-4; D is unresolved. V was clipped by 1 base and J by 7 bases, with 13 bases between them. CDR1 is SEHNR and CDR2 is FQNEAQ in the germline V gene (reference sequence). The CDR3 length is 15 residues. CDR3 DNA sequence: TGTGCCAGCAGCTTAGGCGGGGATCCCGGTGAAAAACTGTTTTTT. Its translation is CASSLGGDPGEKLFF.

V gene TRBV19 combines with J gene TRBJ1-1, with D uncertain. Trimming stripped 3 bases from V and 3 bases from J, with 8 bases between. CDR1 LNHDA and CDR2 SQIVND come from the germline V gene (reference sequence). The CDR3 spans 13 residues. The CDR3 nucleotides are TGTGCCAGTAGTATGACGGCGTACACTGAAGCTTTCTTT. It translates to CASSMTAYTEAFF.